A single sample gave rise to the 25 T cell receptor beta chains below, sequenced in a study of T cell changes during pregnancy in multiple sclerosis. Assay used: immunoSEQ multiplex PCR; TCRdb lists only in-frame clones, some missing. The sample carries roughly 120,000 clones, 90% to 95% recorded once. The sequencing used peripheral blood, collected in the third trimester of pregnancy. The receptor set was obtained from a female donor with multiple sclerosis, enrolled in a pregnancy study.

J is TRBJ2-3 and V is TRBV28, with 9 bases lining up with TRBD2. Per the germline V gene, CDR1 is MDHEN and CDR2 is SYDVKM. V lost 5 bases, J lost 8 bases, and 8 bases stayed unmatched. CDR3 length: 14 amino acids. The CDR3 DNA reads as TGTGCCAGCAGTGCTCCCGGGACTAGCTTTACGCAGTATTTT. Amino acid sequence: CASSAPGTSFTQYF. Variable domain in full (rest from reference TRBV28 and TRBJ2-3): DVKVTQSSRYLVKRTGEKVFLECVQDMDHENMFWYRQDPGLGLRLIYFSYDVKMKEKGDIPEGYSVSREKKERFSLILESASTNQTSMYLCASSAPGTSFTQYFGPGTRLTVL.

J is TRBJ2-1 and V is TRBV4-2; 10 bases fit TRBD1. The CDR3 runs 16 residues. The junction had 4 bases not matched to a gene; V was cut back by 3 bases and J by 2 bases. Germline values: CDR1 LGHNA, CDR2 YNFKEQ. The CDR3 reads CASSQAGTGAYNEQFF. CDR3 DNA sequence: TGTGCCAGCAGCCAGGCCGGGACAGGGGCCTACAATGAGCAGTTCTTC.

The rearrangement links TRBV19 to TRBJ2-7; 7 bases fit TRBD2. The V gene's germline CDR1 is LNHDA and CDR2 SQIVND (reference sequence). The CDR3 contains 13 residues. V lost 3 bases, J lost 6 bases, and 5 bases stayed unmatched. The CDR3 bases are TGTGCCAGTAGTATCGGGGGGATGAGCGAGCAGTACTTC. It specifies CASSIGGMSEQYF.

The chain combines TRBV27 with TRBJ2-7; 7 bases fit TRBD2. The CDR3 consists of 12 residues. The germline gives CDR1 MNHEY, CDR2 SMNVEV (reference sequence). The junction had 8 bases not matched to a gene; V was cut back by 8 bases and J by 7 bases. Here the CDR3 DNA reads TGTGCCAGCGTGGGAGGGCCCGGGGAGCAGTACTTC. This translates into CASVGGPGEQYF.

The gene calls are TRBV5-1 and TRBJ2-5; 10 bases match TRBD1. With 0 bases clipped from V and 3 bases from J, the junction kept 2 bases outside the gene matches. This CDR3 comprises 15 residues. Germline assignment: CDR1 SGHRS and CDR2 YFSETQ. The CDR3, as DNA: TGCGCCAGCAGCTTGGCAGGGACAGGGGAAGAGACCCAGTACTTC. It encodes CASSLAGTGEETQYF.

V gene TRBV6-6 combines with J gene TRBJ2-7, with D tentatively TRBD2 (7 bases). This CDR3 has 15 amino acids. With 5 bases removed from V and 3 bases from J, the gap between germline ends came to 17 bases. CDR1 is MNHNY, CDR2 SVGAGI, per germline (reference sequence). This CDR3 is CASSPRGAGDYEQYF. The CDR3 DNA follows: TGTGCCAGCAGTCCCCGGGGGGCGGGGGACTACGAGCAGTACTTC.

This clone was seen just once. The J gene is TRBJ2-1, the V gene TRBV27, with D possibly TRBD1 on 6 matching bases. CDR3 length: 16 residues. Germline V CDR1 and CDR2: MNHEY, SMNVEV (reference sequence). V shed 5 bases and J shed 7 bases, with 21 bases lying between them. The CDR3 sequence: CASSHEGRGIGNEQFF. CDR3 nucleotides: TGTGCCAGCAGTCATGAGGGTAGGGGGATTGGTAATGAGCAGTTCTTC.

The chain is built from TRBV18 and TRBJ2-7; no clear D gene. This CDR3 is 13 amino acids long. Germline values: CDR1 KGHSH, CDR2 LQKENI. The germline V and J ends were trimmed by 6 bases and 5 bases, with 14 bases remaining between them. The DNA of the CDR3 is TGTGCCAGCTCCCTGGCAGATAAAAACGAGCAGTACTTC. Translating gives CASSLADKNEQYF.

V gene TRBV30 combines with J gene TRBJ1-2; 9 nucleotides match TRBD1. The CDR3 sequence is 13 residues long. V lost 5 bases, J lost 8 bases, and 9 bases stayed unmatched. Per germline, CDR1 GTSNPN and CDR2 SVGIG (reference sequence). The CDR3 DNA reads as TGTGCCTGGGGAGGCTTCGACAGGGGGGGCTACACCTTC. Translating gives CAWGGFDRGGYTF.

The chain carries TRBV28 and TRBJ2-1; the match to TRBD2 covers 12 bases. Germline-derived CDR1 and CDR2 are MDHEN and SYDVKM. The CDR3 totals 17 residues. With V trimmed by 3 bases and J by 4 bases, 7 bases remained unmatched. CDR3 sequence: CASSFRLAGGRYNEQFF. The CDR3 nucleotides are TGTGCCAGCAGTTTTCGCCTAGCGGGAGGGAGGTACAATGAGCAGTTCTTC.

The chain recombines TRBV7-8 with TRBJ2-7; 8 nucleotides match TRBD2. In germline, CDR1 is SGHVS, CDR2 FQNEAQ. J was trimmed by 6 bases and V by 9 bases; bases with no gene match: 13. This CDR3 is built from 14 residues. CDR3 amino acids: CASTEWGLGSEQYF. In DNA, the CDR3 is TGTGCCAGTACGGAGTGGGGACTAGGCTCCGAGCAGTACTTC.

The chain joins TRBV9 to TRBJ1-4, with D hard to call. V lost 0 bases and J lost 8, with 14 bases in between. The CDR3 consists of 15 residues. CDR1 and CDR2 (germline): SGDLS, YYNGEE. CDR3 loop: CASSVAGDLGEKLFF. CDR3 nucleotides: TGTGCCAGCAGCGTAGCCGGGGATTTAGGGGAAAAACTGTTTTTT. The whole variable domain, remainder taken from reference TRBV9 and TRBJ1-4, is DSGVTQTPKHLITATGQRVTLRCSPRSGDLSVYWYQQSLDQGLQFLIQYYNGEERAKGNILERFSAQQFPDLHSELNLSSLELGDSALYFCASSVAGDLGEKLFFGSGTQLSVL.

The V gene is TRBV12-5, the J gene TRBJ2-3, with 11 nucleotides matching TRBD2. V shed 5 bases and J 6 bases; nucleotides not matched to a gene: 13. Germline V gene data show CDR1 as LGHNT and CDR2 as FRNRAP. This CDR3 spans 17 amino acids. The CDR3 loop reads CASGPGQGSGRADTQYF. The CDR3, as DNA: TGTGCTAGTGGTCCCGGCCAGGGTAGCGGGAGGGCCGATACGCAGTATTTT.

Only one count was recorded for this clone. The chain recombines TRBV5-1 with TRBJ2-7; the D gene is possibly TRBD2 (7 bases). This CDR3 is built from 14 residues. The ends were cut back, 6 bases at V and 1 base at J, with 14 bases in the middle. Germline lookup yields CDR1 SGHRS and CDR2 YFSETQ. CDR3 residues: CASTLGGGSYEQYF. The CDR3 DNA sequence: TGCGCCAGCACTCTAGGGGGGGGATCCTACGAGCAGTACTTC.

This sequence joins TRBV9 and TRBJ1-1, with TRBD1 as a possible D gene (6 bases). CDR3 length equals 16 residues. The V gene's germline CDR1 is SGDLS and CDR2 YYNGEE. V lost 0 bases, J lost 0 bases, and 12 bases lay in between. CDR3 sequence: CASSVGGDNMNTEAFF. DNA of the CDR3: TGTGCCAGCAGCGTAGGAGGGGACAACATGAACACTGAAGCTTTCTTT.

This chain joins TRBV29-1 and TRBJ1-1; tentative D call: TRBD1 (6 bases). The germline CDR1 and CDR2 sequences are SQVTM and ANQGSEA. This CDR3 contains 14 residues. Between the trimmed V and J ends, which lost 1 base and 4 bases, there was a span of 13 bases. Here the CDR3 DNA reads TGCAGCGTTGAAGGGTGGGGGCTTGGCACTGAAGCTTTCTTT. Amino acid sequence: CSVEGWGLGTEAFF.

This chain links TRBV5-1 with TRBJ2-5, with D perhaps TRBD1 (5 bases). The J call may be faulty, since TRBJ2-7 better matches the DNA end. CDR3 length: 15 amino acids. In germline, CDR1 is SGHRS, CDR2 YFSETQ. CDR3: CASSLVGRASYEQYF. CDR3 in DNA: TGCGCCAGCAGCTTGGTCGGCAGGGCCTCCTACGAGCAGTACTTC.

J is TRBJ1-3 and V is TRBV19; maybe TRBD1 (6 bases). The CDR3 sequence is 16 residues long. Trimming removed 3 bases at V and 0 bases at J, with 12 bases between. CDR1 LNHDA and CDR2 SQIVND come from the germline V gene (reference sequence). CDR3: CASSMDRRLSGNTIYF. The CDR3 DNA sequence: TGTGCCAGTAGTATGGACAGACGACTCTCTGGAAACACCATATATTTT.

V gene TRBV5-1 combines with J gene TRBJ2-7; 10 nucleotides agree with TRBD1. Germline CDR1 SGHRS, CDR2 YFSETQ. Germline trimming cut 7 bases from V and 2 bases from J; bases unmatched to any gene: 6. The CDR3 is 14 amino acids. DNA of the CDR3: TGCGCCAGCCGCGGGACAGGGGCCACCTACGAGCAGTACTTC. It is translated as CASRGTGATYEQYF.

This rearrangement joins TRBV5-1 to TRBJ2-1; TRBD2 matches at 13 bases. CDR3 length: 15 amino acids. Germline-derived CDR1 and CDR2 are SGHRS and YFSETQ. Trimming cost V 7 bases and J 5 bases; bases outside gene matches: 6. This CDR3 is CASGPGLAGDNEQFF. CDR3 bases: TGCGCCAGCGGCCCAGGACTAGCGGGAGACAATGAGCAGTTCTTC.

The rearrangement uses TRBV10-2 and TRBJ1-2, with 9 bases that match TRBD1. With 5 bases clipped from V and 6 bases from J, the junction kept 4 bases outside the gene matches. CDR1 and CDR2 from the germline V gene are WSHSY and SAAADI. The length of the CDR3 is 13 residues. The CDR3 reads CASSLRTGDGYTF. CDR3 DNA: TGCGCCAGCAGTCTCCGGACAGGGGATGGCTACACCTTC.

The chain joins TRBV4-2 to TRBJ1-3; 9 nucleotides match TRBD1. CDR3 length equals 18 residues. The trim removed 0 bases at V and 4 bases at J, leaving 10 bases unmatched. Germline lookup yields CDR1 LGHNA and CDR2 YNFKEQ. As DNA, the CDR3 is TGTGCCAGCAGCCAAGAACAGGGGGCGCTTGTAGGAGGAAACACCATATATTTT. It is translated as CASSQEQGALVGGNTIYF.

The J gene is TRBJ2-2, the V gene TRBV27; TRBD1 is a possible D gene (6 bases). V gave up 3 bases and J gave up 2 bases, with 16 bases separating them. CDR3 length: 17 amino acids. The germline gives CDR1 MNHEY, CDR2 SMNVEV (reference sequence). The CDR3 loop is CASSFRGRDLNTGELFF. Written as DNA, the CDR3 is TGTGCCAGCAGTTTCAGGGGAAGGGATTTAAACACCGGGGAGCTGTTTTTT.

The CDR3 reads CAWSVRFSGSGANVLTF. The CDR3 DNA sequence: TGTGCCTGGAGTGTACGGTTCTCAGGCTCTGGGGCCAACGTCCTGACTTTC. V and J are TRBV30 and TRBJ2-6, with D hard to call. CDR1 GTSNPN and CDR2 SVGIG come from the germline V gene (reference sequence). CDR3 length: 17 amino acids. The germline V and J ends were trimmed by 0 bases and 0 bases, with 12 bases remaining between them.

V is TRBV7-2 and J is TRBJ2-3; D uncertain. Trimming pared 3 bases from V and 4 bases from J, leaving 8 bases between. This CDR3 spans 13 amino acids. The germline V gene has CDR1 SGHTA and CDR2 FQGNSA. The CDR3 sequence is CASSLNAADTQYF. CDR3 nucleotide sequence: TGTGCCAGCAGCTTGAACGCGGCAGATACGCAGTATTTT.